The present TCR beta chain was sequenced within a study of T-cell memory formation after mild COVID-19. The overall study: Clustering of TCRs was largely donor specific.

Study observations and caveats: Pre-infection memory showed some responding clones, and this suggested that cross-reactive memory joined. CD8+ contracting clones occupied EMRA, while CD4+ ones occupied mainly CM and EM.

J lost 4 bases, V lost 2 bases, and 8 bases had no gene match. Germline assignment: CDR1 MNHEY and CDR2 SMNVEV (reference sequence). The CDR3 contains 15 residues. TCRdb ran MiXCR on the 5' RACE reads and lists one entry per CDR3 protein. The table has roughly 280,000 distinct CDR3 sequences, approximately 7.6% seen once; the top ten hold 22%. Details on this clonotype: Its antigen is currently unknown.

The TCR originated in a young man who had mild COVID-19 (a few samples of this study predate the infection). Cell type and time point are not known. V is TRBV27 and J is TRBJ2-7; 7 positions agree with TRBD2. Sample: PBMCs or a T cell subset sorted from them (not recorded which). CDR3 sequence: CASSLGQGGRYEQYF. CDR3 nucleotides: TGTGCCAGCAGTTTAGGCCAGGGAGGGAGGTACGAGCAGTACTTC.